This record covers a single TCR beta chain. The data belong to a study of early T cells in non-severe SARS-CoV-2 infection. MiXCR was run by TCRdb on the 5' RACE reads, yielding one entry per CDR3 protein. The table lists around 81,000 distinct CDR3 sequences, 13% to 15% of them singletons. Sequenced input: whole blood. The origin of this receptor is an adult who was a healthcare worker with PCR-confirmed SARS-CoV-2 infection or an uninfected control (not recorded which).

In nucleotides, the CDR3 is TGTGCCAGCAGCAAGGCAAAATGGAACACTGAAGCTTTCTTT. This translates into CASSKAKWNTEAFF. This sequence joins TRBV7-8 and TRBJ1-1; no firm D call. The V end lost 5 bases, the J end lost 1 base, and 11 bases lay between the germline ends. The CDR3 runs 14 residues. CDR1 is SGHVS, CDR2 FQNEAQ, per germline.